This TCR beta chain was captured in a study of shared clonotypes between healthy human individuals. Study-level information: Serving as donors were two women and three men, whose ages spanned 18 to 49.

Positive CCR7 selection of CD45RO-negative cells yielded the naive CD8 cells, and terminally differentiated effector memory CD45RA+ cells were excluded. Only Caucasian adults living in Nashville, Tennessee served as donors. Original methodology: ImmunoSEQ supplied junction-only sequences lacking quality scores, so filtering was different. TCRdb's copy holds only in-frame clones and misses some; the assay was immunoSEQ multiplex PCR. The DNA was the basis for D and trimming; V, J and clone size are from that table. The sample has under 2,000,000 clones, roughly 95% seen once. Sequenced input: naive CD8+ T cells sorted from blood. The receptor was derived from a man aged 18 to 35 in good health.

CDR3 nucleotide sequence: TGTGCCAGCAGCCTCAGACAGCTTTCTGCAGGGGAGCTGTTTTTT. It encodes CASSLRQLSAGELFF. The rearrangement links TRBV9 to TRBJ2-2; the D gene is possibly TRBD1 (5 bases). Germline CDR1 reads SGDLS; CDR2 reads YYNGEE. With 4 bases removed from V and 8 bases from J, the gap between germline ends came to 18 bases. This CDR3 is 15 amino acids long.